These 14 T cell receptor beta chains came from one sample sequenced in a study of CXCR3-negative and CXCR3-positive naive CD8 T cells. Study findings and constraints: Greater hydrophobicity was found in TRB CDR3s of CXCR3-positive naive cells than of CXCR3-negative naive cells.

5' RACE with UMI labels generated the TRB cDNA libraries. TCRdb re-called the 5' RACE reads and catalogs CDR3 proteins one per entry, DNA excluded. The data include tens of thousands of distinct CDR3 sequences; the top ten clones carry around 0.58%. Their cognate antigens are unknown. The sequenced material came from naive CXCR3+ CD8+ T cells from blood. Noted subset: CD45RO-CCR7+CD27+CD95- naive CD8+ T cells expressing CXCR3 (TNR3+). These receptors came from a human donor in good health. Some clones in this sample may be carry-over from other donors' samples.

This chain connects TRBV6-5 to TRBJ2-3. Germline values: CDR1 MNHEY, CDR2 SVGAGI. The CDR3 sequence is 16 residues long. Here the CDR3 reads CASSYRQYPPTDTQYF.

J is TRBJ2-1 and V is TRBV28; the D call from TCRdb, TRBD1, cannot be confirmed without DNA. This CDR3 is built from 14 residues. CDR1 and CDR2 (germline): MDHEN, SYDVKM. The CDR3 reads CASNMNFMGDEQFF.

The V and J genes are TRBV20-1 and TRBJ2-7; the TCRdb call, TRBD1, lacks DNA for checking. There are 13 residues in the CDR3. The germline V gene encodes CDR1 DFQATT and CDR2 SNEGSKA (reference sequence). CDR3 sequence: CSATSGQGYEQYF.

The chain joins TRBV6-6 to TRBJ2-7. The CDR3 loop spans 15 amino acids. Germline CDR1 reads MNHNY; CDR2 reads SVGAGI (reference sequence). The CDR3 loop is CASSYKDGFYSEQYF.

CDR3 amino acids: CASSLESLGLYEQYF. The chain couples TRBV5-1 to TRBJ2-7. Germline CDR1 SGHRS, CDR2 YFSETQ. The CDR3 loop spans 15 amino acids. Full variable domain (missing parts from reference TRBV5-1 and TRBJ2-7): KAGVTQTPRYLIKTRGQQVTLSCSPISGHRSVSWYQQTPGQGLQFLFEYFSETQRNKGNFPGRFSGRQFSNSRSEMNVSTLELGDSALYLCASSLESLGLYEQYFGPGTRLTVT.

CDR3 sequence: CASSFVGNTEAFF. The V and J genes are TRBV28 and TRBJ1-1. The CDR3 spans 13 residues. Germline CDR1 reads MDHEN; CDR2 reads SYDVKM.

V usage is TRBV2 and J usage is TRBJ2-7; TCRdb returns TRBD1, unconfirmable since there is no DNA. Germline V gives CDR1 SNHLY, CDR2 FYNNEI. The CDR3 extends over 12 amino acids. The CDR3: CASSYDSYEQYF.

The chain has TRBV12-3 or TRBV12-4 and TRBJ2-5; TCRdb gives TRBD1 as the D gene, but with no DNA this cannot be confirmed. The CDR3 sequence is 15 residues long. The CDR3 here is CASSNRDRGGETQYF.

The chain joins TRBV28 to TRBJ2-3; TCRdb outputs TRBD2, but without DNA this stays unchecked. Looked up from germline, CDR1 is MDHEN and CDR2 is SYDVKM. CDR3 size: 19 residues. The CDR3 reads CASSSPLLAGPASTDTQYF.

This chain's CDR3 is CASSLVASTDTQYF. The rearrangement joins TRBV11-2 to TRBJ2-3. Germline CDR1 is SGHAT and CDR2 is FQNNGV. The CDR3 loop spans 14 amino acids.

The J gene is TRBJ2-1, the V gene TRBV20-1. The CDR3 spans 11 residues. Germline V gene lookup returns CDR1 DFQATT and CDR2 SNEGSKA (reference sequence). The CDR3 loop is CSAPSPNEQFF.

This chain uses TRBV12-5 with TRBJ1-1. Germline CDR1 reads LGHNT; CDR2 reads FRNRAP. The CDR3 consists of 13 residues. The CDR3 reads CASGLTGNTEAFF.

This chain's CDR3 is CASSQGGSGSSYNEQFF. The V gene is TRBV4-2, the J gene TRBJ2-1. The CDR3 runs to 17 residues. CDR1 is LGHNA, CDR2 YNFKEQ, per germline.

This rearrangement joins TRBV29-1 to TRBJ2-1; the TRBD2 assignment by TCRdb is unverifiable without DNA. Germline assignment: CDR1 SQVTM and CDR2 ANQGSEA. This CDR3 has 14 residues. The CDR3 loop is CSVLLAGEGNEQFF.